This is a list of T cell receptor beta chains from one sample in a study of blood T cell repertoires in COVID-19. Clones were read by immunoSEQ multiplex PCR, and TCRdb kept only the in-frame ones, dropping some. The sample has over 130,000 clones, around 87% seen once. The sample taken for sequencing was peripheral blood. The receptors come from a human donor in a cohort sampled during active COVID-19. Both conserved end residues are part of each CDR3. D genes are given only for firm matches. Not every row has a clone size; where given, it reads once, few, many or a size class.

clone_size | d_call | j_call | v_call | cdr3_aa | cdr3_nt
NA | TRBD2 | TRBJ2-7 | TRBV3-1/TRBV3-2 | CASSHTSGGISSYEQYF | TGTGCCAGCAGCCATACTAGCGGGGGTATAAGCTCCTACGAGCAGTACTTC
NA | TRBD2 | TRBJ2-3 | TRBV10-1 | CASSESRLAGGDTQYF | TGCGCCAGCAGTGAGTCCCGGCTAGCGGGGGGAGATACGCAGTATTTT
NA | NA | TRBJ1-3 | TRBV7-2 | CASSLVGDSGNTIYF | TGTGCCAGCAGCTTAGTAGGGGACTCTGGAAACACCATATATTTT
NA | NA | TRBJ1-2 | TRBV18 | CASSTGGWFYGYTF | TGTGCCAGCTCCACGGGAGGCTGGTTCTATGGCTACACCTTC
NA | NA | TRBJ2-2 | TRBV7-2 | CASSLAGRSGGELFF | TGTGCCAGCAGCTTAGCAGGACGGAGCGGCGGGGAGCTGTTTTTT
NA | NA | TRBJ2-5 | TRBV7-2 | CASSRYGGLQETQYF | TGTGCCAGCAGTAGGTATGGGGGACTGCAAGAGACCCAGTACTTC
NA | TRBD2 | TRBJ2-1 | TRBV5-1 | CASSLHQRGGLNEQFF | TGCGCCAGCAGCTTGCATCAGCGGGGGGGCCTCAATGAGCAGTTCTTC
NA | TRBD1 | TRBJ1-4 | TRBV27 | CASSPLPIRTGDRKLFF | TGTGCCAGCAGTCCCCTACCTATTCGGACAGGGGATCGAAAACTGTTTTTT
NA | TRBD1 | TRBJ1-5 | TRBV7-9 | CASSRQGSFQPQHF | TGTGCCAGCAGCCGACAGGGGTCCTTCCAGCCCCAGCATTTT
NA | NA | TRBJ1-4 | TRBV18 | CASSPSGVVKSEKLFF | TGTGCCAGCTCACCGTCGGGGGTGGTAAAGAGTGAAAAACTGTTTTTT
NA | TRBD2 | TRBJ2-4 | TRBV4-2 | CASSPGLAGAKNIQYF | TGTGCCAGCAGCCCGGGACTAGCGGGAGCCAAAAACATTCAGTACTTC
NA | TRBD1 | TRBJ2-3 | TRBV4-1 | CASSPRDRGTADTQYF | TGCGCCAGCAGCCCCCGGGACAGGGGAACCGCAGATACGCAGTATTTT
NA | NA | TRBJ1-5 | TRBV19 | CASSIKTGRYQPQHF | TGTGCCAGTAGTATAAAGACAGGTAGATATCAGCCCCAGCATTTT
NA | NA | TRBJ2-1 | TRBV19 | CASSLRRGLSEQFF | TGTGCCAGTAGTCTCCGACGGGGTCTTTCAGAGCAGTTCTTC
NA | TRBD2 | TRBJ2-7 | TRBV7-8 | CASSLEGGTSGIYEQYF | TGTGCCAGCAGCTTAGAGGGAGGGACTAGCGGAATCTACGAGCAGTACTTC
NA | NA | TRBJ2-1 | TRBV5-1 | CASSLGLEGNEQFF | TGCGCCAGCAGCTTGGGACTCGAGGGCAATGAGCAGTTCTTC
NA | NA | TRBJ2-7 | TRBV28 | CASSFYPYNQQYF | TGTGCCAGCAGTTTTTACCCCTATAACCAGCAGTACTTC
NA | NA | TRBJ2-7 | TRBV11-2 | CASSPITGKGGEQYF | TGTGCCAGCAGCCCCATTACAGGGAAAGGAGGCGAGCAGTACTTC
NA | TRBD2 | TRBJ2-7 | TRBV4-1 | CASSQPGGSYEQYF | TGCGCCAGCAGCCAACCGGGGGGCTCCTACGAGCAGTACTTC
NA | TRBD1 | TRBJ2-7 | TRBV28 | CASSRWGQGAGEQYF | TGTGCCAGCAGTCGCTGGGGACAGGGTGCGGGTGAGCAGTACTTC
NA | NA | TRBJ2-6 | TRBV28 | CASSLVQSGANVLTF | TGTGCCAGCAGTTTAGTCCAATCTGGGGCCAACGTCCTGACTTTC
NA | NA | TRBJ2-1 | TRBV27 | CASSPRGPSDNEQFF | TGTGCCAGCAGCCCAAGAGGGCCCTCGGACAATGAGCAGTTCTTC
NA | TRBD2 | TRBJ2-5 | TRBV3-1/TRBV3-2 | CASSLSGSGETQYF | TGTGCCAGCAGTCTTAGCGGGAGCGGAGAGACCCAGTACTTC
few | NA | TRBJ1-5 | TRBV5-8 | CASSLGPGSNQPQHF | TGTGCCAGCAGCTTGGGACCGGGGAGCAATCAGCCCCAGCATTTT
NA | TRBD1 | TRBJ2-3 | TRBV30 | CAWNRGLGTDTQYF | TGTGCCTGGAACAGGGGGCTGGGCACAGATACGCAGTATTTT
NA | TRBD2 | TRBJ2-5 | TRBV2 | CASRTGTSGKRGQETQYF | TGTGCCAGCAGGACCGGGACTAGCGGGAAAAGGGGCCAAGAGACCCAGTACTTC
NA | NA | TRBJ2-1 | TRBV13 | CASSSNRDHYNEQFF | TGTGCCAGCAGCTCAAACCGGGATCACTACAATGAGCAGTTCTTC
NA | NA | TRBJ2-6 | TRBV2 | CASSDRSGANVLTF | TGTGCCAGCAGTGATCGCTCTGGGGCCAACGTCCTGACTTTC
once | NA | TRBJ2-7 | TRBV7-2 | CASSLQGASSYEQYF | TGTGCCAGCAGCTTACAGGGCGCGAGCTCCTACGAGCAGTACTTC
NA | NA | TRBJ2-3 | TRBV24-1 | CATSDLKGYTDTQYF | TGTGCCACCAGTGATTTAAAGGGGTACACAGATACGCAGTATTTT
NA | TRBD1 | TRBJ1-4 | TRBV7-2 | CASSPRTGLNEKLFF | TGTGCCAGCAGCCCCAGGACAGGCCTTAATGAAAAACTGTTTTTT
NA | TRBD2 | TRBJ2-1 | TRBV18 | CASLSGTSEVGQFF | TGTGCCAGCTTGTCCGGGACTAGCGAGGTGGGGCAGTTCTTC
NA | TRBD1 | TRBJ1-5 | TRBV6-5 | CASRAGTGDQPQHF | TGTGCCAGCAGAGCCGGGACAGGAGATCAGCCCCAGCATTTT
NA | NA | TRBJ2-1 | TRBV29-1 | CSVGTGGEQFF | TGCAGCGTCGGGACTGGGGGTGAGCAGTTCTTC
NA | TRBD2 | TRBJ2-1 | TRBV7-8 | CASRSLAGGYNEQFF | TGTGCCAGCAGGTCACTAGCGGGGGGGTACAATGAGCAGTTCTTC
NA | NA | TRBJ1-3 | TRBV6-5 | CASRMTAHGNTIYF | TGTGCCAGCAGAATGACAGCTCATGGAAACACCATATATTTT
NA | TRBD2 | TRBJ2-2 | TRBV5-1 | CASRYPNERGGRYTGELFF | TGCGCCAGCAGATACCCCAATGAGCGGGGGGGCCGGTACACCGGGGAGCTGTTTTTT
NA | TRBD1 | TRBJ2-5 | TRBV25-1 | CASSERTGGQETQYF | TGTGCCAGCAGCGAAAGGACAGGGGGGCAAGAGACCCAGTACTTC
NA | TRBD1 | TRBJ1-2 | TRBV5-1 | CASRAGTGDLGTF | TGCGCCAGCAGGGCAGGGACAGGGGACCTTGGAACCTTC
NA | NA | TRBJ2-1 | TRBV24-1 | CATSDQYAGPTGYNEQFF | TGTGCCACCAGTGATCAGTATGCGGGACCCACTGGATACAATGAGCAGTTCTTC
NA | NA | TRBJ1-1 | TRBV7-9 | CASSPYRNTEAFF | TGTGCCAGCAGCCCCTACAGAAACACTGAAGCTTTCTTT
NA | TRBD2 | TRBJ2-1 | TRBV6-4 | CASSDSGGGPNEQFF | TGTGCCAGCAGTGACTCGGGCGGGGGGCCGAATGAGCAGTTCTTC
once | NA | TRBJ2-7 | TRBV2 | CASSEGTEWEQYF | TGTGCCAGCAGTGAAGGGACAGAATGGGAGCAGTACTTC
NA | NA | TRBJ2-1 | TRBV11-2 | CASSRERHSYNEQFF | TGTGCCAGCAGCCGAGAGCGTCACTCCTACAATGAGCAGTTCTTC
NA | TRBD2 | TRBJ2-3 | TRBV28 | CASSFGGGSIDTQYF | TGTGCCAGCAGTTTCGGCGGCGGGAGCATAGATACGCAGTATTTT
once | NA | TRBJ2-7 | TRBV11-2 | CASSLVHGDEQYF | TGTGCCAGCAGCTTAGTACACGGGGACGAGCAGTACTTC
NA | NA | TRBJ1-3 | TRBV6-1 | CASSEVAQGSSSGNTIYF | TGTGCCAGCAGTGAAGTGGCGCAGGGATCTTCCTCTGGAAACACCATATATTTT
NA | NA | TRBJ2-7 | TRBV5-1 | CASSLGAGSSYEQYF | TGCGCCAGCAGCTTGGGGGCGGGAAGCTCCTACGAGCAGTACTTC
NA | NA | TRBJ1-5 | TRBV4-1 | CASSQDGGRGGNQPQHF | TGCGCCAGCAGCCAAGATGGGGGCAGGGGTGGCAATCAGCCCCAGCATTTT
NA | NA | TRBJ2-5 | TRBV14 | CASSQELGAQYF | TGTGCCAGCAGCCAAGAATTGGGCGCCCAGTACTTC
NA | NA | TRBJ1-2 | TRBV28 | CASTLQGLYGYTF | TGTGCCAGCACCCTGCAGGGACTCTATGGCTACACCTTC
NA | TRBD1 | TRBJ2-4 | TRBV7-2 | CASSFQGENIQYF | TGTGCCAGCAGCTTCCAGGGGGAGAACATTCAGTACTTC
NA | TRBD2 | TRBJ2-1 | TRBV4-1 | CASSKSGRSKNEQFF | TGCGCCAGCAGCAAAAGCGGGAGGAGTAAAAATGAGCAGTTCTTC
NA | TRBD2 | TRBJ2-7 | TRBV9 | CASSPSSGLAYEQYF | TGTGCCAGCAGCCCGTCTAGCGGGCTAGCCTACGAGCAGTACTTC
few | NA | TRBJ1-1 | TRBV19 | CASTAVGFGTEAFF | TGTGCCAGTACCGCCGTCGGGTTCGGCACTGAAGCTTTCTTT
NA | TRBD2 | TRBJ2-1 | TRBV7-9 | CASSLSPIQGLAGAGPQFF | TGTGCCAGCAGCTTGTCACCAATCCAGGGACTAGCGGGAGCGGGGCCGCAGTTCTTC
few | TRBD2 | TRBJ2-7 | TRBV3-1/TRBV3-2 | CASSQEIAGAYSYEQYF | TGTGCCAGCAGCCAAGAGATAGCGGGGGCTTACTCCTACGAGCAGTACTTC